Below, 13 T cell receptor beta chains from the same sample are listed, as sequenced in a study of blood T cell repertoires in COVID-19. TCRdb's table, derived via immunoSEQ multiplex PCR, lists solely in-frame clones and lacks some. This sample has tens of thousands of clones, with about four fifths found just once. The sequenced sample consisted of peripheral blood. These TCRs come from a woman aged 80 or older with acute or convalescent COVID-19.

This clone is a singleton in its sample. This sample includes further DNA sequences coding for the same CDR3. This chain links TRBV2 with TRBJ2-1; D gene unclear. Germline V lookup: CDR1 SNHLY, CDR2 FYNNEI. The CDR3 runs 11 residues. V was trimmed by 4 bases and J by 6 bases, leaving 4 bases between them. The CDR3 nucleotides read TGTGCCAGCAGTGCCCTCAATGAGCAGTTCTTC. The encoded protein is CASSALNEQFF.

The rearrangement joins TRBV6-1 to TRBJ2-3; D is perhaps TRBD2 (6 bases). Per germline, CDR1 MNHNS and CDR2 SASEGT. V was cut by 1 base and J by 3 bases, with 11 bases left in between. This CDR3 comprises 15 residues. The chain's CDR3 is CASSEGLGGTDTQYF. CDR3 DNA: TGTGCCAGCAGTGAAGGGCTAGGAGGGACAGATACGCAGTATTTT.

The CDR3 DNA follows: TGTGCCAGCAGCCCGGGGAGAGTAGCTTTCTTT. It translates to CASSPGRVAFF. The chain joins TRBV28 to TRBJ1-1, with D unresolved. There are 11 residues in the CDR3. CDR1 is MDHEN, CDR2 SYDVKM, per germline. Trimming shortened V by 6 bases and J by 10 bases, and 12 bases separated the two germline ends.

The chain employs TRBV10-3 and TRBJ2-1; a weak D match, TRBD2 (5 bases). V was shortened by 4 bases and J by 8 bases, with 18 bases between the two germline ends. The germline V gene has CDR1 ENHRY and CDR2 SYGVKD. This CDR3 spans 15 amino acids. CDR3 region: CAISAWTQLFDEQFF. DNA of the CDR3: TGTGCCATCAGTGCTTGGACTCAACTTTTTGATGAGCAGTTCTTC.

This chain joins TRBV11-3 and TRBJ2-1; weak D call: TRBD1 (5 bases). V lost 4 bases to trimming and J lost 9 bases, with 16 bases between them. From germline, CDR1 is SGHNT and CDR2 YENEEA. The CDR3 is 14 amino acids. CDR3 loop: CASSSGQGKAEQFF. CDR3 sequence (DNA): TGTGCCAGCAGCTCTGGGCAGGGTAAGGCTGAGCAGTTCTTC.

V usage is TRBV28 and J usage is TRBJ2-1; D might be TRBD2 (5 bases). Germline V lookup: CDR1 MDHEN, CDR2 SYDVKM. Trimming took off 10 bases at V and 10 bases at J, with 23 bases between the two ends. The CDR3 contains 14 residues. The CDR3 DNA reads TGTGCCACCCGAAAGGAGGATGGGCGACGGGAGCAGTTCTTC. Its protein is CATRKEDGRREQFF.

V is TRBV5-1 and J is TRBJ2-7, with 8 bases lining up with TRBD1. The J segment lost 3 bases and the V segment lost 3 bases, leaving 5 bases of the junction unmatched. CDR1 SGHRS and CDR2 YFSETQ come from the germline V gene. The CDR3 length is 14 residues. The CDR3 here is CASSWGQVSYEQYF. DNA for the CDR3: TGCGCCAGCAGCTGGGGACAGGTGAGCTACGAGCAGTACTTC.

The J gene is TRBJ1-1, the V gene TRBV15; D might be TRBD1 (5 bases). The CDR3 has 12 residues. CDR1 and CDR2 (germline): LNHNV, YYDKDF (reference sequence). Trimming took off 6 bases at V and 3 bases at J, with 8 bases between the two ends. CDR3 in amino acids: CATRGQDTEAFF. The CDR3 coding sequence is TGTGCCACCAGGGGGCAGGACACTGAAGCTTTCTTT.

The chain recombines TRBV25-1 with TRBJ2-7; D perhaps matches TRBD1 (5 bases). CDR1 and CDR2 (germline): MGHDK, SYGVNS. The V and J ends lost 2 bases and 7 bases respectively, with 12 bases between them. The CDR3 runs 13 residues. The CDR3 loop is CASSEGRAGEQYF. The CDR3 DNA sequence: TGTGCCAGCAGTGAAGGCAGGGCTGGGGAGCAGTACTTC.

The V gene is TRBV27, the J gene TRBJ1-6; D may be TRBD1 (6 bases). Between the trimmed V and J ends, which lost 6 bases and 7 bases, there was a span of 13 bases. The length of the CDR3 is 14 residues. Looked up from germline, CDR1 is MNHEY and CDR2 is SMNVEV (reference sequence). CDR3 in amino acids: CASSLEGGNSPLHF. The CDR3 bases are TGTGCCAGCAGCCTAGAGGGGGGGAATTCACCCCTCCACTTT.

The chain couples TRBV6-5 to TRBJ2-5, with D perhaps TRBD2 (6 bases). CDR3 length: 15 amino acids. With 7 bases removed from V and 4 bases from J, the gap between germline ends came to 19 bases. Germline CDR1 is MNHEY and CDR2 is SVGAGI. The CDR3 DNA follows: TGTGCCAGCACTCCCTGGAGACTGGGGGGAGAGACCCAGTACTTC. Amino acid sequence: CASTPWRLGGETQYF.

The chain combines TRBV9 with TRBJ2-4, with TRBD2 as a possible D gene (5 bases). Germline loops: CDR1 SGDLS, CDR2 YYNGEE. The CDR3 totals 16 residues. Trimming removed 5 bases from V and 0 bases from J, with 15 bases in between. The CDR3, as DNA: TGTGCCAGCAGTTCCGGACTGAAACTAGCCAAAAACATTCAGTACTTC. It yields the protein CASSSGLKLAKNIQYF. Full variable domain (remainder filled in from reference TRBV9 and TRBJ2-4): DSGVTQTPKHLITATGQRVTLRCSPRSGDLSVYWYQQSLDQGLQFLIQYYNGEERAKGNILERFSAQQFPDLHSELNLSSLELGDSALYFCASSSGLKLAKNIQYFGAGTRLSVL.

This sequence joins TRBV27 and TRBJ1-5; possible D gene TRBD1, 5 bases. The CDR3 covers 15 residues. Germline V CDR1 and CDR2: MNHEY, SMNVEV (reference sequence). Trimming cost V 2 bases and J 5 bases, with 13 bases left between them. CDR3 region: CASSLGLGAHQPQHF. CDR3 DNA sequence: TGTGCCAGCAGTTTAGGATTAGGGGCCCATCAGCCCCAGCATTTT.